The 16 T cell receptor beta chains presented below share a single source sample, sequenced in a study of blood T cell repertoires in COVID-19. Using immunoSEQ multiplex PCR, the repertoire was profiled, and TCRdb retains in-frame clones only, with some absent. The table lists 270,000 or so clones, about 76% of them singletons. Sequenced: peripheral blood. Source of these receptors: a woman aged 55-69 years with active or convalescent COVID-19.

The chain joins TRBV2 to TRBJ1-1, with D tentatively TRBD1 (5 bases). Trimming stripped 6 bases from V and 8 bases from J, with 10 bases between. The CDR3 sequence is 11 residues long. Germline CDR1 is SNHLY and CDR2 is FYNNEI. The CDR3: CASREQVEAFF. As DNA, the CDR3 is TGTGCCAGCAGGGAACAGGTCGAAGCTTTCTTT.

The rearrangement joins TRBV3-1 (or the pseudogene TRBV3-2) to TRBJ2-5, with D possibly being TRBD1 (9 bases). Trimming removed 3 bases from V and 4 bases from J, with 18 bases in between. Germline lookup yields CDR1 LGHDT and CDR2 YNNKEL (reference sequence). The CDR3 extends over 16 amino acids. CDR3 residues: CASSHGGEGQGETQYF. The CDR3 nucleotides read TGTGCCAGCAGCCACGGGGGGGAGGGACAGGGAGAGACCCAGTACTTC.

This clone was seen once. The rearrangement uses TRBV6-4 and TRBJ2-1, with TRBD2 matching 15 bases. After removal of 5 bases from V and 7 bases from J, the junction contained 12 bases not matched to a gene. Germline V CDR1 and CDR2: MRHNA, SNTAGT. The CDR3 consists of 18 residues. CDR3 DNA sequence: TGTGCCAGCAGTATGGATGGACTAGCGGGGGGGCTGGGGAATGAGCAGTTCTTC. Residues: CASSMDGLAGGLGNEQFF.

CDR3 loop: CASSLPSAGAADTQYF. The CDR3 coding sequence is TGTGCCAGCAGCTTACCCTCAGCGGGGGCGGCAGATACGCAGTATTTT. The chain has TRBV7-2 and TRBJ2-3; 8 nucleotides line up with TRBD2. Germline values: CDR1 SGHTA, CDR2 FQGNSA. Trimming cost V 2 bases and J 4 bases; bases outside gene matches: 8. The CDR3 is 16 residues long. The whole variable domain, remainder taken from reference TRBV7-2 and TRBJ2-3, is GAGVSQSPSNKVTEKGKDVELRCDPISGHTALYWYRQSLGQGLEFLIYFQGNSAPDKSGLPSDRFSAERTGGSVSTLTIQRTQQEDSAVYLCASSLPSAGAADTQYFGPGTRLTVL.

This chain connects TRBV3-1 (or the pseudogene TRBV3-2) to TRBJ1-6; 7 bases match TRBD1. V lost 4 bases and J lost 6; bases outside the gene matches: 9. The CDR3 loop spans 16 amino acids. The germline V gene has CDR1 LGHDT and CDR2 YNNKEL (reference sequence). The DNA of the CDR3 is TGTGCCAGCAGCCGGATGACAGGGTCCGGTAATTCACCCCTCCACTTT. Its translation is CASSRMTGSGNSPLHF.

Ten or more counts support this clone. The rearrangement joins TRBV27 to TRBJ1-2; 9 nucleotides match TRBD1. This CDR3 spans 13 amino acids. Germline V lookup: CDR1 MNHEY, CDR2 SMNVEV (reference sequence). Losses at the gene ends were 6 bases for V and 7 bases for J; bases not matched to a gene: 6. CDR3 residues: CASSSGTGFGYTF. In nucleotides, the CDR3 is TGTGCCAGCAGCTCCGGGACAGGGTTTGGCTACACCTTC.

The chain uses TRBV3-1 (or the pseudogene TRBV3-2) and TRBJ2-1; a possible D gene is TRBD1 (6 bases). The V and J ends lost 4 bases and 0 bases respectively, with 10 bases between them. There are 15 residues in the CDR3. Germline V CDR1 and CDR2: LGHDT, YNNKEL (reference sequence). The chain's CDR3 is CASSPGHSSYNEQFF. The CDR3 DNA reads as TGTGCCAGCAGCCCGGGACACAGCTCCTACAATGAGCAGTTCTTC.

V usage is TRBV7-2 and J usage is TRBJ2-3, with D possibly being TRBD1 (5 bases). The CDR3 runs 13 residues. Trimming removed 5 bases from V and 2 bases from J, with 8 bases in between. CDR1 is SGHTA and CDR2 is FQGNSA in the germline V gene. This chain's CDR3 is CASSARVTDTQYF. In DNA, the CDR3 is TGTGCCAGCAGCGCCAGGGTCACAGATACGCAGTATTTT. Combining the CDR3 with reference TRBV7-2 and TRBJ2-3 gives the whole variable domain GAGVSQSPSNKVTEKGKDVELRCDPISGHTALYWYRQSLGQGLEFLIYFQGNSAPDKSGLPSDRFSAERTGGSVSTLTIQRTQQEDSAVYLCASSARVTDTQYFGPGTRLTVL.

In this sample, this clone turned up a few times. As DNA, the CDR3 is TGTGCCAGCAGCCCGGACCTGACCCGACAGGGAAGGACGTATGGCTACACCTTC. Its translation is CASSPDLTRQGRTYGYTF. The chain recombines TRBV27 with TRBJ1-2; 7 positions agree with TRBD1. The junction had 21 bases not matched to a gene; V was cut back by 6 bases and J by 5 bases. From germline, CDR1 is MNHEY and CDR2 SMNVEV (reference sequence). There are 18 residues in the CDR3.

This clone was counted at least ten times. J is TRBJ1-2 and V is TRBV2; TRBD1 is a possible D gene (5 bases). V gave up 8 bases and J gave up 6 bases, with 19 bases separating them. CDR1 SNHLY and CDR2 FYNNEI come from the germline V gene. The CDR3 is made up of 14 amino acids. Here the CDR3 DNA reads TGTGCCAGCCGCCAGAGCGGGGGGTTAGATGGCTACACCTTC. Translated: CASRQSGGLDGYTF.

The chain combines TRBV5-1 with TRBJ2-1; maybe TRBD2 (6 bases). V was clipped by 3 bases and J by 13 bases, with 20 bases between them. The CDR3 has 14 residues. Germline CDR1 and CDR2: SGHRS and YFSETQ. The DNA for the CDR3 is TGCGCCAGCAGCTCAGGACAAGAAGGCGGGGTACAGTTCTTC. Translating gives CASSSGQEGGVQFF.

The table lists this clone with a few counts. The genes are TRBV15 and TRBJ2-5; TRBD2 agrees at 8 bases. Germline loops: CDR1 LNHNV, CDR2 YYDKDF (reference sequence). This CDR3 is built from 12 residues. V gave up 8 bases and J gave up 3 bases; unmatched junction bases: 2. The DNA of the CDR3 is TGTGCCACCGCGGGGGGTGAAGAGACCCAGTACTTC. Protein sequence: CATAGGEETQYF.

The chain joins TRBV7-9 to TRBJ2-2; D is perhaps TRBD1 (6 bases). V was trimmed by 7 bases and J by 4 bases, leaving 19 bases between them. The germline CDR1 and CDR2 sequences are SEHNR and FQNEAQ (reference sequence). The CDR3 extends over 16 amino acids. The CDR3 bases are TGTGCCAGCACCCTGGTCAGGGGCTTCGGCACCGGGGAGCTGTTTTTT. Translating gives CASTLVRGFGTGELFF.

The chain joins TRBV12-3 or TRBV12-4 to TRBJ1-1, with a tentative D call TRBD1 (6 bases). The CDR3 runs to 13 residues. V was trimmed by 6 bases and J by 4 bases, leaving 12 bases between them. The DNA of the CDR3 is TGTGCCAGCAGAATACAGGGAATCACTGAAGCTTTCTTT. Its translation is CASRIQGITEAFF.

This clone was found a few times. The genes are TRBV12-3 or TRBV12-4 and TRBJ1-1, with D possibly being TRBD1 (6 bases). Trimming pared 4 bases from V and 1 base from J, leaving 7 bases between. This CDR3 region has 13 residues. The DNA for the CDR3 is TGTGCCAGCAGTTGGACAGCGAACACTGAAGCTTTCTTT. It specifies CASSWTANTEAFF.

This clone was seen only a few times. The V gene is TRBV30, the J gene TRBJ1-5; D is uncertain. The CDR3 covers 13 residues. V was shortened by 2 bases and J by 6 bases, with 11 bases between the two germline ends. In germline, CDR1 is GTSNPN, CDR2 SVGIG (reference sequence). DNA of the CDR3: TGTGCCTGGAGTAGGGAGCGGGGTCAGCCCCAGCATTTT. As protein: CAWSRERGQPQHF.